These 27 T cell receptor beta chains originate from one sample sequenced in a study of blood T cells in healthy people across ages. A second roughly 6 to 12 cycle PCR used barcoded and J-beta primers. TCRdb re-derived calls from the 5' RACE reads in MiXCR, one entry per CDR3 protein. The sample holds about 730,000 distinct CDR3 sequences, roughly 43% seen once. Sequenced sample: blood. The receptor set was obtained from a woman aged 55-70 years in good health.

The V call is TRBV7-9, the J call TRBJ1-2; 9 bases are a match to TRBD1. Germline CDR1 and CDR2: SEHNR and FQNEAQ (reference sequence). The V gene end was trimmed by 2 bases and the J gene end by 6 bases; junction bases not matched to a gene: 7. The CDR3 loop spans 15 amino acids. Here the CDR3 DNA reads TGTGCCAGCAGCTTAAACGCCCGGGACAGGGATGGCTACACCTTC. This gives the protein CASSLNARDRDGYTF.

This clonotype was recorded only once. The chain has TRBV12-5 and TRBJ1-2; D is unresolved. The CDR3 sequence is 14 residues long. Trimming took off 0 bases at V and 4 bases at J, with 9 bases between the two ends. The germline V gene has CDR1 LGHNT and CDR2 FRNRAP. The CDR3 reads CASGLVDQPYGYTF. Written as DNA, the CDR3 is TGTGCTAGTGGTTTGGTCGATCAACCCTATGGCTACACCTTC. Filled out from reference TRBV12-5 and TRBJ1-2, the complete variable domain reads DARVTQTPRHKVTEMGQEVTMRCQPILGHNTVFWYRQTMMQGLELLAYFRNRAPLDDSGMPKDRFSAEMPDATLATLKIQPSEPRDSAVYFCASGLVDQPYGYTFGSGTRLTVV.

This clonotype has a handful of counts. J is TRBJ2-5 and V is TRBV20-1, with D perhaps matching TRBD2 (5 bases). Germline V gene data show CDR1 as DFQATT and CDR2 as SNEGSKA (reference sequence). Trimming shortened V by 5 bases and J by 2 bases, and 18 bases separated the two germline ends. The CDR3 runs 15 residues. The DNA for the CDR3 is TGCAGTGCTCCCTTAGTCTCCGGGGTACAAGAGACCCAGTACTTC. This encodes CSAPLVSGVQETQYF.

The chain employs TRBV29-1 and TRBJ2-4; D might be TRBD1 (6 bases). V dropped 5 bases and J dropped 9 bases, with 20 bases sitting between them. The germline gives CDR1 SQVTM, CDR2 ANQGSEA. This CDR3 has 14 amino acids. The CDR3 sequence: CSVQQQILGGIQYF. The CDR3 bases are TGCAGCGTTCAACAACAGATCTTAGGGGGCATTCAGTACTTC.

This clonotype was detected only a few times. This chain joins TRBV12-3 or TRBV12-4 and TRBJ2-4; 7 bases agree with TRBD1. Judging by the DNA end, TRBJ2-7 fits better; the J call may be wrong. This CDR3 comprises 14 residues. The CDR3 loop reads CASRYRTGSYEQYF. The CDR3 nucleotides are TGTGCCAGCAGATATCGGACAGGATCGTACGAGCAGTACTTC.

The DNA of the CDR3 is TGTGCCAGCAGCCTCTTCGCTAGCGGACACACAGATACGCAGTATTTT. Its protein product is CASSLFASGHTDTQYF. The gene calls are TRBV7-9 and TRBJ2-3, with 7 bases matching TRBD2. Germline CDR1 reads SEHNR; CDR2 reads FQNEAQ (reference sequence). Germline trimming cut 5 bases from V and 2 bases from J; bases unmatched to any gene: 10. CDR3 length equals 16 residues. The entire variable domain, with the rest obtained from reference TRBV7-9 and TRBJ2-3, is as follows: DTGVSQNPRHKITKRGQNVTFRCDPISEHNRLYWYRQTLGQGPEFLTYFQNEAQLEKSRLLSDRFSAERPKGSFSTLEIQRTEQGDSAMYLCASSLFASGHTDTQYFGPGTRLTVL.

This clonotype was counted between two and nine times. CDR3 region: CASSLLRSYGYTF. Here the CDR3 DNA reads TGTGCCAGCAGTTTGCTACGGAGCTATGGCTACACCTTC. The chain recombines TRBV12-3 or TRBV12-4 with TRBJ1-2; D gene uncertain. This CDR3 contains 13 residues. Deletions cut 3 bases from V and 4 bases from J, with 9 bases between.

The chain recombines TRBV7-2 with TRBJ2-1; unclear D gene. The CDR3 length is 12 residues. Trimming took off 7 bases at V and 10 bases at J, with 14 bases between the two ends. Germline V CDR1 and CDR2: SGHTA, FQGNSA. CDR3 coding DNA: TGTGCCAGCAACCGGGCCCCCCACGAGCAGTTCTTC. The encoded protein is CASNRAPHEQFF.

The rearrangement uses TRBV3-1 and TRBJ1-1; D ambiguous. Germline CDR1 is LGHDT and CDR2 is YNNKEL (reference sequence). The CDR3 has 14 residues. Trimming removed 1 base at V and 0 bases at J, with 6 bases between. The CDR3 protein is CASSQAFMNTEAFF. In DNA form, the CDR3 reads TGTGCCAGCAGCCAAGCCTTCATGAACACTGAAGCTTTCTTT. Full variable domain (rest looked up from reference TRBV3-1 and TRBJ1-1): DTAVSQTPKYLVTQMGNDKSIKCEQNLGHDTMYWYKQDSKKFLKIMFSYNNKELIINETVPNRFSPKSPDKAHLNLHINSLELGDSAVYFCASSQAFMNTEAFFGQGTRLTVV.

V gene TRBV9 combines with J gene TRBJ2-7; D remains unclear. The CDR3 consists of 12 residues. V was shortened by 3 bases and J by 6 bases, with 10 bases between the two germline ends. Germline lookup yields CDR1 SGDLS and CDR2 YYNGEE. The CDR3: CASSGNLGEQYF. CDR3 nucleotide sequence: TGTGCCAGCAGCGGAAACCTAGGCGAGCAGTACTTC.

The chain couples TRBV29-1 to TRBJ1-2, with a weak D call TRBD1 (5 bases). Trimming left V 3 bases short and J 4 bases short, with 12 bases between. The germline V gene encodes CDR1 SQVTM and CDR2 ANQGSEA. The CDR3 length is 13 residues. The CDR3: CSVEGEGVYGYTF. CDR3 DNA: TGCAGCGTTGAGGGGGAAGGGGTCTATGGCTACACCTTC.

The CDR3 protein is CASLSPARLPSNEQFF. The CDR3 DNA is TGTGCCAGCCTGTCCCCGGCTAGACTGCCCTCCAATGAGCAGTTCTTC. The chain recombines TRBV28 with TRBJ2-1, with D uncertain. Germline V CDR1 and CDR2: MDHEN, SYDVKM. This CDR3 contains 16 residues. The V and J ends lost 8 bases and 6 bases respectively, with 23 bases between them.

The V call is TRBV10-1, the J call TRBJ2-1, with TRBD2 identical over 8 bases. The trim removed 6 bases at V and 9 bases at J, leaving 7 bases unmatched. The CDR3 is 13 residues long. CDR1 and CDR2 from the germline V gene are WNHNN and SYGVQD (reference sequence). The CDR3 is CASRNSGTGEQFF. Written as DNA, the CDR3 is TGCGCCAGCAGGAATAGCGGGACCGGTGAGCAGTTCTTC.

The chain has TRBV9 and TRBJ1-5; 7 bases align to TRBD1. This CDR3 comprises 15 residues. Germline V gene lookup returns CDR1 SGDLS and CDR2 YYNGEE. V lost 0 bases, J lost 5 bases, and 5 bases stayed unmatched. The CDR3 coding sequence is TGTGCCAGCAGCGTAGGACAGGGCTGGGATCAGCCCCAGCATTTT. It codes for CASSVGQGWDQPQHF.

This clonotype has only a few counts. The chain recombines TRBV6-1 with TRBJ1-1; D not resolved. The germline V gene encodes CDR1 MNHNS and CDR2 SASEGT. The CDR3 length is 14 residues. Trimming removed 6 bases from V and 4 bases from J, with 15 bases in between. This CDR3 reads CASRFSEISTEAFF. The CDR3 nucleotides are TGTGCCAGCAGATTTTCGGAGATCAGCACTGAAGCTTTCTTT.

The rearrangement joins TRBV5-1 to TRBJ2-4; possibly TRBD1 for D (6 bases). V was trimmed by 4 bases and J by 3 bases, leaving 11 bases between them. In germline, CDR1 is SGHRS, CDR2 YFSETQ. This CDR3 region has 14 residues. CDR3 nucleotide sequence: TGCGCCAGCAGCGAGACAGGATACAAAAACATTCAGTACTTC. It is translated as CASSETGYKNIQYF.

This clonotype turned up a few times. The V call is TRBV9, the J call TRBJ2-5; TRBD2 matches 11 bases. CDR3 size: 17 residues. Looked up from germline, CDR1 is SGDLS and CDR2 is YYNGEE. V was pared by 0 bases and J by 0 bases, with 4 bases of the junction left unmatched. CDR3 region: CASSVASSGGYQETQYF. In nucleotides, the CDR3 is TGTGCCAGCAGCGTAGCCTCTAGCGGGGGGTACCAAGAGACCCAGTACTTC. The variable domain in full, with the rest retrieved from reference TRBV9 and TRBJ2-5, is DSGVTQTPKHLITATGQRVTLRCSPRSGDLSVYWYQQSLDQGLQFLIQYYNGEERAKGNILERFSAQQFPDLHSELNLSSLELGDSALYFCASSVASSGGYQETQYFGPGTRLLVL.

This chain links TRBV11-2 with TRBJ2-7, with 16 bases identical to TRBD2. V was clipped by 6 bases and J by 5 bases; unmatched bases: 4. The length of the CDR3 is 15 residues. Germline V gene data show CDR1 as SGHAT and CDR2 as FQNNGV. The CDR3 loop is CASRGTSGRAHEQYF. The DNA of the CDR3 is TGTGCCAGCAGGGGGACTAGCGGGAGGGCCCACGAGCAGTACTTC.

This clonotype occurred a few times. The DNA of the CDR3 is TGCGCCAGCAGCCCCTCCGGGACCGGTGGAGAGACCCAGTACTTC. Its protein product is CASSPSGTGGETQYF. The chain combines TRBV5-1 with TRBJ2-5; possibly TRBD1 or TRBD2 for D (5 bases each). The CDR3 is 15 residues long. Germline CDR1 and CDR2: SGHRS and YFSETQ. V lost 4 bases and J lost 4, with 17 bases in between.

This clonotype was counted only a few times. This rearrangement joins TRBV5-1 to TRBJ2-2, with 8 bases fitting TRBD2. Germline V gene data show CDR1 as SGHRS and CDR2 as YFSETQ. This CDR3 comprises 16 residues. Trimming at V came to 6 bases and at J to 2 bases, leaving 9 bases not matched to a gene. Here the CDR3 reads CASTQLADSNTGELFF. Written as DNA, the CDR3 is TGCGCCAGCACCCAACTAGCGGATTCTAACACCGGGGAGCTGTTTTTT.

This clonotype was counted only a few times. The DNA of the CDR3 is TGTGCCAGCACCCCCGAGGGCACTGAAGCTTTCTTT. Translation: CASTPEGTEAFF. The chain carries TRBV12-3 or TRBV12-4 and TRBJ1-1, with D hard to call. The CDR3 has 12 residues. V lost 7 bases and J 4 bases, leaving 10 bases between the germline ends.

A remark on this clonotype: It may be a read error: a sequence one base away is much more abundant. The CDR3 DNA is TGCGCCAGCAGCCGAACGGGACTCCCCTACAATGAGCAGTTCTTC. Its protein is CASSRTGLPYNEQFF. V is TRBV4-3 and J is TRBJ2-1, with D maybe TRBD2 (6 bases). The length of the CDR3 is 15 residues. Germline values: CDR1 LGHNA, CDR2 YSLEER. The germline V and J ends were trimmed by 4 bases and 2 bases, with 12 bases remaining between them.

The chain uses TRBV20-1 and TRBJ2-1; no clear D gene. CDR3 length: 13 residues. Trimming shortened V by 1 base and J by 5 bases, and 9 bases separated the two germline ends. Germline CDR1 DFQATT, CDR2 SNEGSKA (reference sequence). For the CDR3, the DNA is TGCAGTGCTAGAGGGTTGAAGGACAATGAGCAGTTCTTC. Its translation is CSARGLKDNEQFF.

A few counts support this clonotype. A read error may explain this, as a much larger clone is one base away. This chain connects TRBV24-1 to TRBJ2-1, with TRBD1 matching over 8 bases. TRBJ2-7 explains the end of the DNA better; the J call may be wrong. CDR1 is KGHDR, CDR2 SFDVKD, per germline. The CDR3 has 19 amino acids. CDR3: CATSDSLDRVSGSYNEQYF. CDR3 in DNA: TGTGCCACCAGTGATTCATTGGACAGGGTTAGCGGCTCCTACAATGAGCAGTACTTC.

This clonotype has more than one count but fewer than ten. V is TRBV6-5 and J is TRBJ2-1; the D is unclear. Germline V CDR1 and CDR2: MNHEY, SVGAGI. The CDR3 is 13 amino acids. Trimming left V 2 bases short and J 8 bases short, with 10 bases between. The CDR3 spells CASSYQVLDEQFF. The CDR3 DNA reads TGTGCCAGCAGTTACCAGGTGCTCGATGAGCAGTTCTTC.

J is TRBJ1-6 and V is TRBV4-1; D gene unclear. Trimming stripped 7 bases from V and 11 bases from J, with 9 bases between. This CDR3 contains 11 residues. Germline V gene lookup returns CDR1 MGHRA and CDR2 YSYEKL. CDR3 residues: CASTRWAPLHF. The CDR3 DNA follows: TGCGCCAGCACACGATGGGCACCCCTCCACTTT.

The V and J genes are TRBV28 and TRBJ2-3, with 9 bases that match TRBD1. The CDR3 consists of 15 residues. Trimming removed 4 bases from V and 4 bases from J; junction bases left unmatched: 6. Germline CDR1 reads MDHEN; CDR2 reads SYDVKM. The CDR3 DNA reads as TGTGCCAGCAGTTGGAACAGGGGGCGCGCAGATACGCAGTATTTT. It specifies CASSWNRGRADTQYF.